This is a list of T cell receptor beta chains from one sample in a study of OX40 agonist ivuxolimab in advanced cancers. Data came from immunoSEQ multiplex PCR; TCRdb stores just in-frame clones and leaves some out. The profile shows fewer than 140,000 clones, less than 95% of them singletons. Material: CD4+ or CD8+ T cells sorted from blood, obtained in a trial of the OX40 agonist ivuxolimab. Receptors were obtained from an adult with an advanced solid tumor such as melanoma, head and neck, liver or kidney cancer. The CDR3 runs from the conserved cysteine through the conserved F or W. The order of the fields is D gene, V gene, clone size, J gene, CDR3 protein, CDR3 DNA. D genes are given only for firm matches. Part of the rows lack a size; the others show once, few, many or a class for expanded clones.

TRBD1,TRBV10-3,NA,TRBJ1-2,CAISESTAGQGYTF,TGTGCCATCAGTGAGTCGACGGCGGGACAGGGTTACACCTTC
TRBD1,TRBV7-2,NA,TRBJ1-5,CASSFSTGENQPQHF,TGTGCCAGCAGCTTCTCTACAGGGGAGAATCAGCCCCAGCATTTT
NA,TRBV10-1,NA,TRBJ2-1,CASSDPLIVGNEQFF,TGCGCCAGCAGTGACCCCCTAATCGTGGGCAATGAGCAGTTCTTC
NA,TRBV7-9,NA,TRBJ2-1,CASSLAGYVGNEQFF,TGTGCCAGCAGCTTAGCGGGGTACGTAGGGAATGAGCAGTTCTTC
TRBD1,TRBV7-3,NA,TRBJ2-2,CASSQLGTGGTGELFF,TGTGCCAGCAGCCAATTGGGGACAGGGGGAACCGGGGAGCTGTTTTTT
NA,TRBV5-4,NA,TRBJ2-3,CASSLGGTSTDTQYF,TGTGCCAGCAGCTTGGGGGGGACCAGCACAGATACGCAGTATTTT
TRBD1,TRBV6-1,NA,TRBJ2-7,CASWPGQGASEQYF,TGTGCCAGCTGGCCGGGACAGGGGGCCTCTGAGCAGTACTTC
NA,TRBV18,NA,TRBJ2-3,CASSPRGLGPGDTQYF,TGTGCCAGCTCACCCCGGGGACTGGGACCAGGAGATACGCAGTATTTT
NA,TRBV6-6,NA,TRBJ1-6,CASSYLQGGSPLHF,TGTGCCAGCAGTTACCTACAGGGAGGTTCACCCCTCCACTTT
TRBD2,TRBV4-2,once,TRBJ2-3,CASSTEPGLASDTQYF,TGTGCCAGCAGCACAGAGCCGGGACTAGCATCAGATACGCAGTATTTT
TRBD2,TRBV7-3,NA,TRBJ2-3,CASSSGGRGASDTQYF,TGTGCCAGCAGCTCCGGAGGGCGGGGGGCATCAGATACGCAGTATTTT
TRBD1,TRBV6-5,NA,TRBJ1-3,CASSRTGASGNTIYF,TGTGCCAGCAGCCGGACAGGAGCCTCTGGAAACACCATATATTTT
NA,TRBV28,NA,TRBJ2-2,CASSLYRGPNTGELFF,TGTGCCAGCAGTTTATACCGGGGCCCTAACACCGGGGAGCTGTTTTTT
NA,TRBV30,few,TRBJ2-7,CAWSVLEGADEQYF,TGTGCCTGGAGTGTACTGGAGGGGGCCGACGAGCAGTACTTC
NA,TRBV30,NA,TRBJ1-4,CACLGGATNEKLFF,TGTGCCTGTCTTGGGGGCGCAACTAATGAAAAACTGTTTTTT
TRBD1,TRBV9,once,TRBJ2-7,CASSFRDRENDEQYF,TGTGCCAGCAGCTTCCGGGACAGGGAGAACGACGAGCAGTACTTC
TRBD1,TRBV6-5,NA,TRBJ1-2,CASSYGDRAYGYTF,TGTGCCAGCAGTTACGGTGACAGGGCCTATGGCTACACCTTC
NA,TRBV7-6,NA,TRBJ1-5,CASSLSGGNSNQPQHF,TGTGCCAGCAGCTTATCGGGGGGAAATAGCAATCAGCCCCAGCATTTT
TRBD2,TRBV10-2,NA,TRBJ2-3,CASRGLAGGGNTDTQYF,TGCGCCAGCAGAGGACTAGCGGGGGGCGGAAACACAGATACGCAGTATTTT
NA,TRBV6-6,NA,TRBJ2-5,CASRVGEETQYF,TGTGCCAGTCGCGTGGGGGAGGAGACCCAGTACTTC
NA,TRBV18,NA,TRBJ1-4,CASSPGGATNEKLFF,TGTGCCAGCTCACCAGGGGGGGCAACTAATGAAAAACTGTTTTTT
NA,TRBV5-6,NA,TRBJ1-4,CASSLNLFGEKLFF,TGTGCCAGCAGCTTGAACCTATTCGGGGAAAAACTGTTTTTT
NA,TRBV30,NA,TRBJ2-5,CAWSVSLKETQYF,TGTGCCTGGAGTGTAAGCCTAAAAGAGACCCAGTACTTC
NA,TRBV4-1,NA,TRBJ2-3,CASSQVTDTQYF,TGCGCCAGCAGCCAAGTGACAGATACGCAGTATTTT
NA,TRBV7-2,NA,TRBJ2-7,CASSRGRDFYEQYF,TGTGCCAGCAGCCGGGGCCGGGACTTCTACGAGCAGTACTTC
NA,TRBV20-1,NA,TRBJ1-2,CSATGNYGYTF,TGCAGTGCTACTGGTAACTATGGCTACACCTTC
NA,TRBV4-1,NA,TRBJ2-7,CASSQDITVTYEQYF,TGCGCCAGCAGCCAAGATATAACAGTAACCTACGAGCAGTACTTC
NA,TRBV11-2,once,TRBJ1-4,CASSLGVEKLFF,TGTGCCAGCAGCTTAGGGGTTGAAAAACTGTTTTTT
TRBD1,TRBV19,NA,TRBJ1-5,CASSMDRGSNQPQHF,TGTGCCAGTAGTATGGACAGGGGGAGCAATCAGCCCCAGCATTTT
NA,TRBV19,NA,TRBJ2-7,CASSPGEARLSIYEQYF,TGTGCCAGTAGCCCAGGGGAAGCCAGACTGTCTATCTACGAGCAGTACTTC
NA,TRBV28,NA,TRBJ2-2,CASSAQASNTGELFF,TGTGCCAGCAGTGCACAGGCTTCGAACACCGGGGAGCTGTTTTTT
TRBD1,TRBV5-4,NA,TRBJ1-2,CASSGTGDSYGYTF,TGTGCCAGCAGCGGGACAGGGGATTCCTATGGCTACACCTTC
NA,TRBV6-5,NA,TRBJ2-7,CASSYSRTSSYEQYF,TGTGCCAGCAGTTACTCAAGGACATCCTCCTACGAGCAGTACTTC
TRBD2,TRBV19,NA,TRBJ2-7,CATRTSGAYEQYF,TGTGCCACCCGGACTAGCGGGGCCTACGAGCAGTACTTC
NA,TRBV30,few,TRBJ1-2,CAWSLNYGYTF,TGTGCCTGGAGTCTTAACTATGGCTACACCTTC
TRBD1,TRBV29-1,NA,TRBJ1-4,CSVGGEGTANEKLFF,TGCAGCGTTGGGGGGGAAGGGACAGCTAATGAAAAACTGTTTTTT
NA,TRBV18,NA,TRBJ1-4,CASHSQKHPNEKLFF,TGTGCCAGCCACTCTCAGAAGCACCCCAATGAAAAACTGTTTTTT
NA,TRBV6-5,few,TRBJ1-6,CASSQGWDSPLHF,TGTGCCAGCAGTCAGGGATGGGATTCGCCCCTCCACTTT
NA,TRBV30,NA,TRBJ1-5,CAWNFKGEGLQAQHF,TGTGCCTGGAATTTCAAGGGGGAGGGGCTCCAAGCCCAGCATTTT
NA,TRBV4-2,NA,TRBJ2-1,CASSQDSPGPYNEQFF,TGTGCCAGCAGCCAAGATAGCCCAGGACCCTACAATGAGCAGTTCTTC
TRBD1,TRBV7-2,NA,TRBJ1-1,CASSLYQGAITEAFF,TGTGCCAGCAGCTTATACCAGGGGGCGATCACTGAAGCTTTCTTT
TRBD1,TRBV4-2,NA,TRBJ2-7,CASSRDRAFYEQYF,TGTGCCAGCAGCCGGGACAGGGCCTTCTACGAGCAGTACTTC
NA,TRBV27,NA,TRBJ2-5,CASSPRRGQETQYF,TGTGCCAGCAGTCCCCGGCGGGGCCAAGAGACCCAGTACTTC
TRBD1,TRBV7-2,NA,TRBJ1-2,CASSPRAGGKYGYTF,TGTGCCAGCAGCCCCCGGGCAGGGGGAAAGTATGGCTACACCTTC
NA,TRBV27,NA,TRBJ1-1,CASSSRGDWTEAFF,TGTGCCAGCAGTTCCAGGGGAGATTGGACTGAAGCTTTCTTT
TRBD2,TRBV7-2,NA,TRBJ2-7,CASSSIAGGPYEQYF,TGTGCCAGCAGCTCCATAGCGGGGGGGCCCTACGAGCAGTACTTC
NA,TRBV18,NA,TRBJ1-4,CASSPLDGESVKLFF,TGTGCCAGCTCACCACTGGACGGGGAGAGCGTAAAACTGTTTTTT
TRBD1,TRBV6-6,NA,TRBJ1-5,CASSQPGGDGNQPQHF,TGTGCCAGCAGTCAGCCAGGGGGGGATGGTAATCAGCCCCAGCATTTT
NA,TRBV5-1,NA,TRBJ2-7,CASSPQGRFYEQYF,TGCGCCAGCAGCCCCCAGGGAAGATTCTACGAGCAGTACTTC
NA,TRBV5-1,NA,TRBJ1-1,CASSPELVNTEAFF,TGCGCCAGCAGCCCGGAATTAGTGAACACTGAAGCTTTCTTT
NA,TRBV7-2,NA,TRBJ2-3,CASSFDLAGTDTQYF,TGTGCCAGCAGCTTCGACTTAGCGGGCACAGATACGCAGTATTTT
TRBD1,TRBV6-5,NA,TRBJ1-2,CASSYPGTGDGGYTF,TGTGCCAGCAGTTATCCCGGGACAGGGGATGGAGGCTACACCTTC
TRBD1,TRBV6-1,NA,TRBJ1-1,CASRRDRGNTEAFF,TGTGCCAGCAGGCGGGACAGGGGAAACACTGAAGCTTTCTTT
TRBD1,TRBV19,NA,TRBJ1-2,CASSIGDRLYGYTF,TGTGCCAGTAGTATTGGGGACAGACTCTATGGCTACACCTTC